This TCR beta chain came from a study of early T cells in non-severe SARS-CoV-2 infection. Study information: Bulk RNA isolated from unsorted whole blood underwent sequencing; chains were not paired.

Via MiXCR, TCRdb re-called the 5' RACE reads, giving one row per CDR3 protein. The table has 50,000 to 80,000 distinct CDR3 sequences, 4.9% seen once. Ten or more counts support this clonotype. Germline V gives CDR1 LGHNA, CDR2 YSLEER. V gave up 1 base and J gave up 3 bases, with 10 bases separating them. CDR3 length equals 14 residues. Sequenced input: whole blood. This sequence was found in an adult who was a healthcare worker with PCR-confirmed SARS-CoV-2 infection or an uninfected control (not recorded which). V usage is TRBV4-3 and J usage is TRBJ2-7; unclear D gene. The CDR3 DNA reads TGCGCCAGCAGCCAAGGAAACCTGGACTACGAGCAGTACTTC. It translates to CASSQGNLDYEQYF.